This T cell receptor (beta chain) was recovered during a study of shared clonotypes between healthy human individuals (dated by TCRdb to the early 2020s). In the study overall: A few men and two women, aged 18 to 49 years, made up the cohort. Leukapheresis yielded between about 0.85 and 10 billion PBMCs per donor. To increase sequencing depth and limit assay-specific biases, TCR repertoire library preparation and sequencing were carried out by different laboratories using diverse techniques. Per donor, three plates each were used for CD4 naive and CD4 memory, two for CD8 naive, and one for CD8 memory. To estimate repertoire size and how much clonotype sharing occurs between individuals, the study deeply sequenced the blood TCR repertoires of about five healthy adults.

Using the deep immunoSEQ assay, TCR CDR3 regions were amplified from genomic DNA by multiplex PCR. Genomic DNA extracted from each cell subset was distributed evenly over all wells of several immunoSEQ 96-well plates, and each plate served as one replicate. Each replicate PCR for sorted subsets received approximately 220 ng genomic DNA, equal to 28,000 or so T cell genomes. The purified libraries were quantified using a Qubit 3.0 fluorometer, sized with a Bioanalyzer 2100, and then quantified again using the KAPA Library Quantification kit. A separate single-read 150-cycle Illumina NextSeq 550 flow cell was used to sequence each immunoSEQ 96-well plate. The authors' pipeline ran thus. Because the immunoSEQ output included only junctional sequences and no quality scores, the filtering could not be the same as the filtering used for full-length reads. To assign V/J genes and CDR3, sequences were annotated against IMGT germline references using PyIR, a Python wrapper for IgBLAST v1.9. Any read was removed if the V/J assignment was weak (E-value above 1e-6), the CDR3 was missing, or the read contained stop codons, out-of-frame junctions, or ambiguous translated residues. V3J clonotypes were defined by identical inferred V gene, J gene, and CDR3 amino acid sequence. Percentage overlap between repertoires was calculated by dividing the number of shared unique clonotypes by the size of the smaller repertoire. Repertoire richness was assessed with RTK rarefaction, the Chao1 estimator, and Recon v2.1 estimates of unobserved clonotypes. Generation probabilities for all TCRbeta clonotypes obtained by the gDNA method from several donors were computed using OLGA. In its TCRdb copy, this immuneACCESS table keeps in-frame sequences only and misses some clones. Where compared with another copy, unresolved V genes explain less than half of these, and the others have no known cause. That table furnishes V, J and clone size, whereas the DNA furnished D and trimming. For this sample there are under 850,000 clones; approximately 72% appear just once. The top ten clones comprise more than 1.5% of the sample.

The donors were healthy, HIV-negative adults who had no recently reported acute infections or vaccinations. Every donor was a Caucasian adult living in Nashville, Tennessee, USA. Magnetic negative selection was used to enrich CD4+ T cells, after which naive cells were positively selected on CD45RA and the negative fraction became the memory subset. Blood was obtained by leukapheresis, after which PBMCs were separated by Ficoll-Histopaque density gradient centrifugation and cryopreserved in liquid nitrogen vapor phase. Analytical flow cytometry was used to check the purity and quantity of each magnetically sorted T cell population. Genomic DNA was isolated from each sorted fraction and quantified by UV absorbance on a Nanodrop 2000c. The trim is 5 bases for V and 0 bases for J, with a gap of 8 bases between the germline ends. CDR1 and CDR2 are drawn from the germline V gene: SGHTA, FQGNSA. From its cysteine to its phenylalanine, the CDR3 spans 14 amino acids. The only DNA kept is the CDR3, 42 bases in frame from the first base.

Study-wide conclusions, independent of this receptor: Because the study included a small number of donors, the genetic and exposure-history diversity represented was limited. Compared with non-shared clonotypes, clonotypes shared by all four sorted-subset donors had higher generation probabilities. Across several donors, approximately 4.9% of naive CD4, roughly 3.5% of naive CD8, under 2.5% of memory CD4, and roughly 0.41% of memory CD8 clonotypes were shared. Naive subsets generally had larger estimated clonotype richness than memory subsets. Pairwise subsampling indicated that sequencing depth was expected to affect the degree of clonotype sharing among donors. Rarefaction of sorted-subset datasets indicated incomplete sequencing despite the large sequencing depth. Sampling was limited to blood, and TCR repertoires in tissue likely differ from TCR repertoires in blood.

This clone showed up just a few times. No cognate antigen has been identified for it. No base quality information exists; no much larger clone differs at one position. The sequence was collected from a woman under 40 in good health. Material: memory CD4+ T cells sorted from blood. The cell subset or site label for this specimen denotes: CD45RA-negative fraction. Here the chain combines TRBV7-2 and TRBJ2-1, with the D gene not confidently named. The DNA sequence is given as TGTGCCAGCAGCGTCGACTCCTCCTACAATGAGCAGTTCTTC. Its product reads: CASSVDSSYNEQFF.